One and the same sample provided the 3 T cell receptor beta chains below, sequenced in a study of shared clonotypes between healthy human individuals. TCRdb keeps only in-frame clones here, not all; method: immunoSEQ multiplex PCR. In the table there are a few million clones, 85% to 95% of which are singletons. Sequencing was carried out using naive CD4+ T cells from PBMCs. Described subset: CD45RA+ positively selected. These receptor sequences come from a man aged 18 to 29 in good health. Some clones in this sample may be carry-over from other donors' samples.

V is TRBV2 and J is TRBJ2-7; D may be TRBD2 (6 bases). CDR3 length equals 15 residues. The V end lost 4 bases, the J end lost 2 bases, and 15 bases lay between the germline ends. CDR1 and CDR2 (germline): SNHLY, FYNNEI. CDR3 residues: CASSVRRGRAYEQYF. CDR3 nucleotides: TGTGCCAGCAGTGTACGGAGGGGACGGGCCTACGAGCAGTACTTC. Full variable domain (outside the CDR3, taken from reference TRBV2 and TRBJ2-7): EPEVTQTPSHQVTQMGQEVILRCVPISNHLYFYWYRQILGQKVEFLVSFYNNEISEKSEIFDDQFSVERPDGSNFTLKIRSTKLEDSAMYFCASSVRRGRAYEQYFGPGTRLTVT.

The gene calls are TRBV7-8 and TRBJ2-7; TRBD2 agrees at 9 bases. Germline CDR1 and CDR2: SGHVS and FQNEAQ. The CDR3 has 16 residues. The V and J ends lost 3 bases and 4 bases, in that order; junction bases with no gene match: 10. The CDR3 DNA follows: TGTGCCAGCAGCTTTGGAATTAGCGGGGGAGGATACGAGCAGTACTTC. Translating it yields CASSFGISGGGYEQYF.

This clone was counted once. The same CDR3 is also encoded by other DNA sequences in this sample. The V call is TRBV5-1, the J call TRBJ2-7, with 10 positions matching TRBD1. The germline V gene encodes CDR1 SGHRS and CDR2 YFSETQ. The CDR3 sequence is 15 residues long. V shed 4 bases and J 0 bases; nucleotides not matched to a gene: 4. The DNA of the CDR3 is TGCGCCAGCAGCCGGGGACAGGGGAGCTCCTACGAGCAGTACTTC. This translates into CASSRGQGSSYEQYF.